This TCR beta chain was captured in a study of cytomegalovirus exposure and HLA in healthy donors. This PCR relied on a set of 60 Vbeta primers and 13 Jbeta primers. Sequencing was performed with immunoSEQ multiplex PCR; in TCRdb, only in-frame clones are kept and a portion is missing. This table has 150,000 to 200,000 clones, around 86% appearing once. As to this clone: The antigen remains undetermined.

Whole-study results and caveats: A missense variant in DCLRE1C was later tied to TCR beta V- and J-gene trimming.

The CDR3 runs 14 residues. V was cut by 2 bases and J by 2 bases, with 10 bases left in between. Looked up from germline, CDR1 is MDHEN and CDR2 is SYDVKM. The source of this sequence is a man in his fifties or sixties in good health and CMV-seropositive. The V gene is TRBV28, the J gene TRBJ2-7; no firm D call. The sequencing input was PBMCs. CDR3: CASSLGQPPYEQYF. CDR3 nucleotide sequence: TGTGCCAGCAGTTTAGGGCAGCCTCCCTACGAGCAGTACTTC.